The 3 T cell receptor beta chains reported below all come from one sample, sequenced in a study of cytomegalovirus exposure and HLA in healthy donors. PCR used 60 Vbeta primers and 13 Jbeta primers. Some clones are missing from TCRdb's copy, which holds only in-frame ones; the method was immunoSEQ multiplex PCR. The sample includes approximately 130,000 clones, about 81% of them seen just once. The sequenced sample consisted of PBMCs. Receptor source: a woman aged 40 to 55 in good health and CMV-seropositive.

The V gene is TRBV2, the J gene TRBJ2-5; 8 positions match TRBD1. The CDR3 runs 12 residues. Germline CDR1 is SNHLY and CDR2 is FYNNEI. The ends lost 10 bases at V and 3 bases at J; junction bases unmatched: 4. CDR3 coding DNA: TGTGCCACTCCGACAGGGGAAGAGACCCAGTACTTC. Translating it yields CATPTGEETQYF.

The chain carries TRBV20-1 and TRBJ2-7; TRBD2 agrees at 8 bases. The length of the CDR3 is 11 residues. CDR1 and CDR2 from the germline V gene are DFQATT and SNEGSKA (reference sequence). CDR3 sequence (DNA): TGCAGCAACGGGGGGGTTCTAGAGCAGTACTTC. Translation gives CSNGGVLEQYF.

The chain couples TRBV28 to TRBJ1-2; D gene unclear. With 3 bases removed from V and 2 bases from J, the gap between germline ends came to 4 bases. This CDR3 is built from 12 residues. The germline V gene has CDR1 MDHEN and CDR2 SYDVKM. The CDR3 nucleotides read TGTGCCAGCAGTTTGCGGAACTATGGCTACACCTTC. Protein product: CASSLRNYGYTF.